The present entry profiles one T cell receptor (beta chain) with its context. Other DNA sequences within the sample encode an identical CDR3. This specimen comes from a study of shared clonotypes between healthy human individuals. Produced via immunoSEQ multiplex PCR; TCRdb's table is partial and in-frame only. The repertoire holds roughly 1 million clones, with 75% as singletons. Trimming stripped 0 bases from V and 4 bases from J, with 11 bases between. The germline V gene encodes CDR1 SGHNT and CDR2 YYREEE (reference sequence). The length of the CDR3 is 14 residues. A CD45RA+ naive subset and a CD45RA-negative memory subset were split from CD4+ cells.

The rearrangement links TRBV5-4 to TRBJ2-7; D call uncertain. This sequence originates from a man aged 18-30 years in good health. Sequencing was done on a sample of memory CD4+ T cells sorted from blood. Sample subset: CD45RA-negative fraction. The CDR3 spells CASSLGLPAYEQYF. CDR3 bases: TGTGCCAGCAGCTTGGGACTTCCAGCTTACGAGCAGTACTTC. Filled out from reference TRBV5-4 and TRBJ2-7, the complete variable domain reads ETGVTQSPTHLIKTRGQQVTLRCSSQSGHNTVSWYQQALGQGPQFIFQYYREEENGRGNFPPRFSGLQFPNYSSELNVNALELDDSALYLCASSLGLPAYEQYFGPGTRLTVT.